The T cell receptor (beta chain) described here comes from a study of blood T cell repertoires in COVID-19. Trimming pared 2 bases from V and 1 base from J, leaving 11 bases between. Germline CDR1 and CDR2: SGHVS and FNYEAQ. This CDR3 is 15 amino acids long. The table came from immunoSEQ multiplex PCR; TCRdb's copy has only in-frame clones and leaves some out. Among approximately 53,000 clones listed, 75% to 85% were seen once. Specimen: peripheral blood. The TCR was taken from a man aged 40-55 years with acute or convalescent COVID-19. The V and J genes are TRBV7-6 and TRBJ1-1; maybe TRBD1 (6 bases). DNA for the CDR3: TGTGCCAGCAGCTTACGGGGAGGGGGGAACACTGAAGCTTTCTTT. It encodes CASSLRGGGNTEAFF. Full variable domain (rest looked up from reference TRBV7-6 and TRBJ1-1): GAGVSQSPRYKVTKRGQDVALRCDPISGHVSLYWYRQALGQGPEFLTYFNYEAQQDKSGLPNDRFSAERPEGSISTLTIQRTEQRDSAMYRCASSLRGGGNTEAFFGQGTRLTVV.